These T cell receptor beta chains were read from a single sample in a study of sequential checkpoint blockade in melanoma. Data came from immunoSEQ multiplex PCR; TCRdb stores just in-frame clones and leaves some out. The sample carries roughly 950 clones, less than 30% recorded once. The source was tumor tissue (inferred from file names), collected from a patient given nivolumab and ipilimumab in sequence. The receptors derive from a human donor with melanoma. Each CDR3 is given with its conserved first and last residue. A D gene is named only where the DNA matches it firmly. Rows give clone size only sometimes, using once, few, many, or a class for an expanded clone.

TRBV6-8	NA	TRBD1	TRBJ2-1	TGTGCCAGCAGTGGAGAGACAGGGGCCTTCAATGAGCAGTTCTTC	CASSGETGAFNEQFF
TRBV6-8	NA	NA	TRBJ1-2	TGTGCCAGCAGGGCTACAGGGTACTATGGCTACACCTTC	CASRATGYYGYTF
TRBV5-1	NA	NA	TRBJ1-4	TGCGCCAGCAGCGTTGGAGCCAACTCTAATGAAAAACTGTTTTTT	CASSVGANSNEKLFF
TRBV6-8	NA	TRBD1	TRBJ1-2	TGTGCCAGCAGTGGCGACAGGGAGCGCTACACCTTC	CASSGDRERYTF
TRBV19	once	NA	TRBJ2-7	TGTGCCAGTAGTATGGCCGGGACGCCTGCCTACGAGCAGTACTTC	CASSMAGTPAYEQYF
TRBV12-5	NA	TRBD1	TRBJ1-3	TGTGCCAGCACCCGGACAGGGACTATCTCTGGAAACACCATATATTTT	CASTRTGTISGNTIYF
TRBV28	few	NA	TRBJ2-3	TGTGCCAGCAGAGAATCTAGCACAGATACGCAGTATTTT	CASRESSTDTQYF
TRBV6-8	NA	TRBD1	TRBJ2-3	TGTGCCAGCAGCCCCGGGACAGGGGACACAGATACGCAGTATTTT	CASSPGTGDTDTQYF
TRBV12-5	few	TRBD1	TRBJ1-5	TGTGCCAGTCGACAGGGGGCGTATCAGCCCCAGCATTTT	CASRQGAYQPQHF
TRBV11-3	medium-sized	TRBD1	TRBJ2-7	TGTGCCAGCAGCTCCAGGGACAGCTCCTACGAGCAGTACTTC	CASSSRDSSYEQYF
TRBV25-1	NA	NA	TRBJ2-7	TGTGCCAGCAGTGATGAGGGGATCCGATCGGGGGAGCAGTACTTC	CASSDEGIRSGEQYF
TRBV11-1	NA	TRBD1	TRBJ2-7	TGTGCCAGCAGTCCCGGACAGGGGGCACCGTCGGGGGAGCAGTACTTC	CASSPGQGAPSGEQYF
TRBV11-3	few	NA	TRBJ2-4	TGTGCCAGCAGCTCCCCAGGCCAGGCCAAAAACATTCAGTACTTC	CASSSPGQAKNIQYF
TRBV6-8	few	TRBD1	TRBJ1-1	TGTGCCAGCAGTTTGGGCCGGGACAGGGAAGCTTTCTTT	CASSLGRDREAFF
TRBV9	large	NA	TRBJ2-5	TGTGCCAGCAGCGAGGGGGGCTCTGAGACCCAGTACTTC	CASSEGGSETQYF
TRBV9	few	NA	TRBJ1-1	TGTGCCAGCAGCGATCACCAGGATTTTATGAACACTGAAGCTTTCTTT	CASSDHQDFMNTEAFF
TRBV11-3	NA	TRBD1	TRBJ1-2	TGTGCCAGCAGCGACCCCGGGACAGCTTATGGCTACACCTTC	CASSDPGTAYGYTF
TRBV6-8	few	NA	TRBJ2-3	TGTGCCAGCAGCCAACCGGTGCAGGGGCACACAGATACGCAGTATTTT	CASSQPVQGHTDTQYF
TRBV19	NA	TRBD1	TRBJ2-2	TGTGCCTCCAACAGGGGGCTTAACCCCGGGGAGCTGTTTTTT	CASNRGLNPGELFF
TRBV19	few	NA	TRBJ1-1	TGTGCCTCAAAACAGAACACGAACACTGAAGCTTTCTTT	CASKQNTNTEAFF
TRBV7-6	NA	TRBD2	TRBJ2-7	TGTGCCAGCAGCTTTCGGACTAGCGGGGAGGGAGAGCAGTACTTC	CASSFRTSGEGEQYF
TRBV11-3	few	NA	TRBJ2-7	TGTGCCAGCAGCTTAAGGTCAGGGCCCTACGAGCAGTACTTC	CASSLRSGPYEQYF
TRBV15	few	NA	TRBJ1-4	TGTGCCACCAGCAGAGGGATAGGGAGGGGTACTAATGAAAAACTGTTTTTT	CATSRGIGRGTNEKLFF
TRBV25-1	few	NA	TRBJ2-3	TGTGCCAGCAGTGGAGGGGGGGCTATGGGAGTAACAGATACGCAGTATTTT	CASSGGGAMGVTDTQYF
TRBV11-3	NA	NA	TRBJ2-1	TGTGCCAGCAGCTTAGAGGGAGGTTCCTACAATGAGCAGTTCTTC	CASSLEGGSYNEQFF
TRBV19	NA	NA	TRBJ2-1	TGTGCCAGTAGCTCACAGGGCCCAAACGATGAGCAGTTCTTC	CASSSQGPNDEQFF
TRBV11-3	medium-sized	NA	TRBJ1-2	TGTGCCAGCAGCTTAGTTAGGGGGGACTATGGCTACACCTTC	CASSLVRGDYGYTF
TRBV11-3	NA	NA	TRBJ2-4	TGTGCCAGCACCACATTAGGGGGGCCGGGGAACATTCAGTACTTC	CASTTLGGPGNIQYF
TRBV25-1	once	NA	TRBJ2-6	TGTGCCAGCAGTGAACCCCCAGGGACCTCTGGGGCCAACGTCCTGACTTTC	CASSEPPGTSGANVLTF
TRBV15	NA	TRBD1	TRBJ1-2	TGTGCCACCAGCAGAGCCGGGACAGGGGCTAAAGGCGGCTACACCTTC	CATSRAGTGAKGGYTF
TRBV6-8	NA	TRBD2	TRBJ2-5	TGTGCCAGCAGACCCAGCGGGGCGCAAGAGACCCAGTACTTC	CASRPSGAQETQYF
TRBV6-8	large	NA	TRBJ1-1	TGTGCCAGCAGTCAACCTCCTCAGGATGAAGCTTTCTTT	CASSQPPQDEAFF
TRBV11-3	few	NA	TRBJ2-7	TGTGCCAGCAGCTTCCAGGGGGGGAGCTCCTACGAGCAGTACTTC	CASSFQGGSSYEQYF